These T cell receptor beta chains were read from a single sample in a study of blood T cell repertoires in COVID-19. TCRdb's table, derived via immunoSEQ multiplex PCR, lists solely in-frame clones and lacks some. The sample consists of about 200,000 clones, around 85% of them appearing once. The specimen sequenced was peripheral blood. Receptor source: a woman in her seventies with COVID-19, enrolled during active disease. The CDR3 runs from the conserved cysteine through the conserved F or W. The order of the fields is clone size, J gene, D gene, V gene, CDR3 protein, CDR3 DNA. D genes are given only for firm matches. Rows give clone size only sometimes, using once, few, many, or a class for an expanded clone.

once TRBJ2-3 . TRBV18 CASSPQTFHTDTQYF TGTGCCAGCTCACCTCAGACTTTCCACACAGATACGCAGTATTTT
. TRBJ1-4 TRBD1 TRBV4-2 CASSQVSGGDGEKLFF TGTGCCAGCAGCCAAGTATCAGGGGGTGATGGGGAAAAACTGTTTTTT
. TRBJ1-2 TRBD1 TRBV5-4 CASSLQGAPYGYTF TGTGCCAGCAGCTTACAGGGGGCACCCTATGGCTACACCTTC
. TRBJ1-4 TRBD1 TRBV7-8 CASSLTGVSNEKLFF TGTGCCAGCAGCTTAACAGGGGTCTCTAATGAAAAACTGTTTTTT
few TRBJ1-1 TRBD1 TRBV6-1 CASSEVRDRVAFF TGTGCCAGCAGTGAAGTCCGGGACAGAGTGGCTTTCTTT
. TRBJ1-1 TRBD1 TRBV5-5 CASSPQTGIITEAFF TGTGCCAGCAGCCCACAGACAGGGATCATCACTGAAGCTTTCTTT
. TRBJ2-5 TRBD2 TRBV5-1 CASSFLLAGARQETQYF TGCGCCAGCAGCTTTTTACTAGCGGGAGCGAGGCAAGAGACCCAGTACTTC
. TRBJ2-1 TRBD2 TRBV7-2 CASSQPTSGGVYNEQFF TGTGCCAGCAGCCAACCGACTAGCGGGGGGGTCTACAATGAGCAGTTCTTC
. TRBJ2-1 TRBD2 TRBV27 CASSSLTSGYNNEQFF TGTGCCAGCAGTTCATTGACTAGCGGATACAACAATGAGCAGTTCTTC
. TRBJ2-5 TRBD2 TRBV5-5 CASSTGGPWETQYF TGTGCCAGCAGCACGGGGGGTCCCTGGGAGACCCAGTACTTC
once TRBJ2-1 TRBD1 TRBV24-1 CATSAGQGSNEQFF TGTGCCACCAGTGCGGGACAGGGTAGTAATGAGCAGTTCTTC
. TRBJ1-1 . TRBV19 CASTLRGGDTEAFF TGTGCCAGTACCCTCCGGGGGGGTGACACTGAAGCTTTCTTT
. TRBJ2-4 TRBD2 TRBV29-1 CSATGLGKNIQYF TGCAGCGCGACGGGACTAGGTAAAAACATTCAGTACTTC
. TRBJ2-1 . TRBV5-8 CASSRSPRQAWNEQFF TGTGCCAGCAGCCGCTCCCCCCGACAGGCTTGGAATGAGCAGTTCTTC
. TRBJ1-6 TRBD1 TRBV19 CASSMALGQVSSYNSPLHF TGTGCCAGTAGTATGGCCCTGGGACAGGTTAGCTCCTATAATTCACCCCTCCACTTT
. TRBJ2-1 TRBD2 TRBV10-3 CAISEGRESRNEQFF TGTGCCATCAGTGAGGGGCGGGAGTCCCGCAATGAGCAGTTCTTC
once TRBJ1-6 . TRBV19 CASSTGGSSPLHF TGTGCCAGTAGTACAGGTGGGAGTTCACCCCTCCACTTT
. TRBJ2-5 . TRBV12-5 CASGMRQYLLGETQYF TGTGCTAGTGGTATGCGACAGTACCTATTGGGGGAGACCCAGTACTTC
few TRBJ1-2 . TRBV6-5 CASRLTGFYGYTF TGTGCCAGCAGACTCACAGGGTTCTATGGCTACACCTTC
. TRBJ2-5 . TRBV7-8 CASSSQTGHQETQYF TGTGCCAGCAGCTCGCAGACAGGTCATCAAGAGACCCAGTACTTC
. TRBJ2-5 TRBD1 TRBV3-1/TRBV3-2 CASSQARQGGETQYF TGTGCCAGCAGCCAAGCCAGACAGGGTGGCGAGACCCAGTACTTC
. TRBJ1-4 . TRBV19 CASRKLPAEKLFF TGTGCCAGTAGAAAACTACCTGCCGAAAAACTGTTTTTT
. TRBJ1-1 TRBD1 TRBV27 CASRYRTGEAFF TGTGCCAGCAGATATAGGACAGGCGAAGCTTTCTTT
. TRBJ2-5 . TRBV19 CASRPGHGETQYF TGTGCCAGTAGACCGGGTCACGGAGAGACCCAGTACTTC
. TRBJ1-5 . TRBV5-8 CASSPGQLNQPQHF TGTGCCAGCAGCCCCGGACAGCTTAATCAGCCCCAGCATTTT
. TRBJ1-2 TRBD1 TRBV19 CASSIAGDRVLHGYTF TGTGCCAGTAGTATAGCGGGGGACAGGGTTCTCCATGGCTACACCTTC
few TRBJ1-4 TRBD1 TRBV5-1 CASSFEGAREKLFF TGCGCCAGCAGCTTCGAGGGGGCACGTGAAAAACTGTTTTTT
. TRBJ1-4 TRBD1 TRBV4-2 CASSPGQANEKLFF TGTGCCAGCAGCCCCGGACAGGCTAATGAAAAACTGTTTTTT
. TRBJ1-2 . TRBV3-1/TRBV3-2 CASSQPPGYLYGYTF TGTGCCAGCAGCCAGCCCCCAGGGTACCTTTATGGCTACACCTTC
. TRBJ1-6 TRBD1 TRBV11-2 CASSPGQGSLYNSPLHF TGTGCCAGCAGCCCGGGACAGGGCTCCCTATATAATTCACCCCTCCACTTT
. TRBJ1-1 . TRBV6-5 CASTQPGSPAAYAFF TGTGCCAGCACCCAACCCGGGAGTCCGGCGGCTTATGCTTTCTTT
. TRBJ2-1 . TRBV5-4 CASSLVGAHEQFF TGTGCCAGCAGCTTGGTGGGCGCCCATGAGCAGTTCTTC
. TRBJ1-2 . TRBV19 CASSIQVRPTGNYGYTF TGTGCCAGTAGTATCCAAGTCAGACCGACGGGAAACTATGGCTACACCTTC
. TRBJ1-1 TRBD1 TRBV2 CATDRGGLNTEAFF TGTGCCACCGACAGGGGAGGGCTGAACACTGAAGCTTTCTTT
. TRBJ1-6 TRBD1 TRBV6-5 CASSYSDRGDSPLHF TGTGCCAGCAGTTACTCGGACAGGGGTGATTCACCCCTCCACTTT
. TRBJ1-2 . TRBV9 CASSGGRPSHGYTF TGTGCCAGCAGCGGAGGGCGTCCCTCTCATGGCTACACCTTC
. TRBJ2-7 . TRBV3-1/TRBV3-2 CASSQDANFRTYEQYF TGTGCCAGCAGCCAAGACGCTAACTTCCGAACCTACGAGCAGTACTTC
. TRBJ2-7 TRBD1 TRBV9 CASSYSGTGGIYEQYF TGTGCCAGCAGCTACTCCGGGACAGGGGGCATCTACGAGCAGTACTTC
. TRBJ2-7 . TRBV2 CASSEGAWQGRAYEQYF TGTGCCAGCAGTGAAGGTGCTTGGCAGGGGAGGGCCTACGAGCAGTACTTC
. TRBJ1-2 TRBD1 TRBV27 CASSSGQGIYGYTF TGTGCCAGCAGTTCCGGACAGGGAATTTATGGCTACACCTTC
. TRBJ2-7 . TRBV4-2 CASSQDPPGEFLGYEQYF TGTGCCAGCAGCCAAGACCCGCCGGGGGAGTTCCTAGGGTACGAGCAGTACTTC
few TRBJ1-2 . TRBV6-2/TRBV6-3 CASSYSSVGTYYGYTF TGTGCCAGCAGTTACTCGAGCGTCGGAACCTACTATGGCTACACCTTC
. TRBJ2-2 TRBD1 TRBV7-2 CASSLMGTANTGELFF TGTGCCAGCAGCTTAATGGGGACAGCCAACACCGGGGAGCTGTTTTTT
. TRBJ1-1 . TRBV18 CASSLRGGSTEAFF TGTGCCAGCTCACTCAGGGGTGGTAGCACTGAAGCTTTCTTT
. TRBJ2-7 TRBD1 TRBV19 CASSILGQGAYEQYF TGTGCCAGTAGTATCCTAGGACAGGGAGCCTACGAGCAGTACTTC
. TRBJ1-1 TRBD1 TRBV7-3 CASSPGQGEAFF TGTGCCAGCAGCCCGGGACAGGGTGAAGCTTTCTTT
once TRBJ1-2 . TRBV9 CASSVVPGNYGYTF TGTGCCAGCAGCGTAGTCCCAGGGAACTATGGCTACACCTTC
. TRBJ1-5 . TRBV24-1 CATSDSTGSRPQHF TGTGCCACCAGTGATTCCACAGGGTCACGGCCCCAGCATTTT
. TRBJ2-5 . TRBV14 CASSQVEGWTQYF TGTGCCAGCAGCCAAGTAGAGGGATGGACCCAGTACTTC
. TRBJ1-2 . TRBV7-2 CASSLAWSINYGYTF TGTGCCAGCAGCTTAGCGTGGAGCATTAACTATGGCTACACCTTC
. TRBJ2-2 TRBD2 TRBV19 CASTSNAGGSGELFF TGTGCCAGTACCTCTAACGCGGGGGGCAGCGGGGAGCTGTTTTTT
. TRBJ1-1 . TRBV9 CASSVVSGTEAFF TGTGCCAGCAGCGTAGTTTCGGGTACTGAAGCTTTCTTT
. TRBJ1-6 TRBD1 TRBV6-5 CASSYDRGNSPLHF TGTGCCAGCAGTTACGACAGGGGTAATTCACCCCTCCACTTT
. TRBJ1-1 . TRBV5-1 CASSLTSLANTEAFF TGCGCCAGCAGCTTGACTTCCCTTGCGAACACTGAAGCTTTCTTT
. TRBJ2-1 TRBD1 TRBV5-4 CASSSRDRASGEQFF TGTGCCAGCAGCTCCCGGGACAGGGCGTCTGGTGAGCAGTTCTTC
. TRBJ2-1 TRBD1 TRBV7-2 CASSLGGQGAEFF TGTGCCAGCAGCTTAGGGGGACAGGGGGCCGAGTTCTTC
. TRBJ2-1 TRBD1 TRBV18 CASSPPDRGYNEQFF TGTGCCAGCTCACCCCCGGACAGGGGTTACAATGAGCAGTTCTTC
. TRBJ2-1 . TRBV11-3 CASSLGVGSEQFF TGTGCCAGCAGCTTAGGGGTCGGGAGTGAGCAGTTCTTC
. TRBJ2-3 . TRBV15 CATSRDGAGWTQYF TGTGCCACCAGCAGAGATGGGGCAGGGTGGACGCAGTATTTT
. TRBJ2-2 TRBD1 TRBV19 CASSTGGYTGELFF TGTGCCAGTAGTACAGGGGGATATACCGGGGAGCTGTTTTTT